The 27 T cell receptor beta chains reported below all come from one sample, sequenced in a study of OX40 agonist ivuxolimab in advanced cancers. Here immunoSEQ multiplex PCR was the method, and the copy in TCRdb shows in-frame clones only, minus some. The sample records nearly 70,000 clones, 83% being singletons. The sequences come from CD4+ or CD8+ T cells sorted from blood, collected in a trial of the OX40 agonist ivuxolimab. These receptors came from an adult with an advanced solid tumor such as melanoma, head and neck, liver or kidney cancer.

The J gene is TRBJ2-2, the V gene TRBV7-2, with D perhaps matching TRBD2 (6 bases). Germline CDR1 and CDR2: SGHTA and FQGNSA. Trimming took off 5 bases at V and 6 bases at J, with 19 bases between the two ends. This CDR3 comprises 16 residues. The CDR3 region has the DNA TGTGCCAGCAGCCAAGTCAGGTGGAGGGGAGCCGGGGAGCTGTTTTTT. Translating gives CASSQVRWRGAGELFF.

The V gene is TRBV5-5, the J gene TRBJ1-3, with D hard to call. The V gene's germline CDR1 is SGHKS and CDR2 YYEKEE (reference sequence). The CDR3 covers 14 residues. Trimming pared 2 bases from V and 0 bases from J, leaving 6 bases between. CDR3 loop: CASSFDLSGNTIYF. The CDR3 DNA sequence: TGTGCCAGCAGCTTTGACCTCTCTGGAAACACCATATATTTT.

This clone was picked up a small number of times. The chain uses TRBV6-5 and TRBJ2-3; 8 bases are shared with TRBD1. Looked up from germline, CDR1 is MNHEY and CDR2 is SVGAGI. Unmatched junction bases numbered 1, after V lost 0 bases and J lost 5 bases. This CDR3 has 14 amino acids. CDR3 DNA sequence: TGTGCCAGCAGTTACTCACAGGGGGGAGATACGCAGTATTTT. This translates into CASSYSQGGDTQYF.

The rearrangement links TRBV7-2 to TRBJ1-4; unclear D gene. There are 14 residues in the CDR3. Germline assignment: CDR1 SGHTA and CDR2 FQGNSA. V gave up 1 base and J gave up 6 bases, with 9 bases separating them. The CDR3 DNA reads as TGTGCCAGCAGCTTAGACAAGTGGGATGAAAAACTGTTTTTT. This sequence encodes CASSLDKWDEKLFF.

This clone occurred many times. V and J are TRBV6-1 and TRBJ1-1; TRBD1 is a possible D gene (5 bases). Per the germline V gene, CDR1 is MNHNS and CDR2 is SASEGT. The CDR3 sequence is 12 residues long. V lost 7 bases, J lost 1 base, and 7 bases lay in between. The CDR3 region is CASKRGNTEAFF. The DNA of the CDR3 is TGTGCCAGCAAGAGGGGGAACACTGAAGCTTTCTTT.

This chain joins TRBV5-1 and TRBJ2-5; unclear D gene. Trimming cost V 4 bases and J 7 bases, with 14 bases left between them. From germline, CDR1 is SGHRS and CDR2 YFSETQ. The CDR3 is 13 residues long. CDR3 amino acids: CASSLGPEGTQYF. CDR3 in DNA: TGCGCCAGCAGCCTAGGGCCGGAAGGGACCCAGTACTTC. The full variable domain, completed using reference TRBV5-1 and TRBJ2-5, is KAGVTQTPRYLIKTRGQQVTLSCSPISGHRSVSWYQQTPGQGLQFLFEYFSETQRNKGNFPGRFSGRQFSNSRSEMNVSTLELGDSALYLCASSLGPEGTQYFGPGTRLLVL.

The chain joins TRBV12-5 to TRBJ2-7; D is perhaps TRBD2 (6 bases). Germline CDR1 reads LGHNT; CDR2 reads FRNRAP. Trimming cost V 6 bases and J 5 bases, with 17 bases left between them. The CDR3 covers 14 residues. CDR3 in amino acids: CASGWREAANEQYF. CDR3 nucleotide sequence: TGTGCTAGTGGATGGAGGGAAGCGGCTAACGAGCAGTACTTC.

The chain links TRBV6-5 to TRBJ1-5, with D hard to call. The V gene's germline CDR1 is MNHEY and CDR2 SVGAGI. The CDR3 has 11 amino acids. V gave up 5 bases and J gave up 4 bases, with 3 bases separating them. Written as DNA, the CDR3 is TGTGCCAGCAGTGAAAATCAGCCCCAGCATTTT. Translation gives CASSENQPQHF.

V usage is TRBV6-5 and J usage is TRBJ1-5; D not certain. The CDR3 has 15 amino acids. Trimming cost V 5 bases and J 0 bases, with 11 bases left between them. Germline values: CDR1 MNHEY, CDR2 SVGAGI. CDR3 loop: CASSTTADSNQPQHF. The CDR3 nucleotides read TGTGCCAGCAGTACTACCGCTGATAGCAATCAGCCCCAGCATTTT.

Worth noting for this clone: An end of the junction differs from the germline gene, which may be a read error. The chain carries TRBV2 and TRBJ2-7, with D uncertain. The CDR3 has 12 residues. Germline CDR1 and CDR2: SNHLY and FYNNEI. CDR3 sequence reads: CASSEMGARISF. The CDR3 DNA reads as TGTGCCAGCAGTGAGATGGGCGCTCGGATTTCCTTC.

The genes are TRBV10-3 and TRBJ1-6, with D maybe TRBD1 (5 bases). The CDR3 is made up of 14 amino acids. Per the germline V gene, CDR1 is ENHRY and CDR2 is SYGVKD. The V and J ends lost 3 bases and 6 bases respectively, with 9 bases between them. The DNA for the CDR3 is TGTGCCATCAGTGAACTGGGGACTAATTCACCCCTCCACTTT. This codes for CAISELGTNSPLHF.

The chain couples TRBV10-2 to TRBJ2-7; either TRBD1 or TRBD2 may fit D (5 bases each). Germline CDR1 reads WSHSY; CDR2 reads SAAADI. V gave up 7 bases and J gave up 3 bases, with 22 bases separating them. This CDR3 contains 16 residues. In DNA form, the CDR3 reads TGCGCCAGCAAAAAGGGGCAGGCCGAGGGGATCTACGAGCAGTACTTC. It translates to CASKKGQAEGIYEQYF.

The chain employs TRBV7-7 and TRBJ2-1, with 12 bases fitting TRBD1. CDR3 size: 16 residues. After removal of 5 bases from V and 8 bases from J, the junction contained 10 bases not matched to a gene. Germline lookup yields CDR1 SSHAT and CDR2 FNYEAQ (reference sequence). CDR3 amino acids: CASSISGTGGPDEQFF. In DNA form, the CDR3 reads TGTGCCAGCAGCATATCCGGGACAGGGGGCCCTGATGAGCAGTTCTTC.

This chain links TRBV15 with TRBJ1-1; D is uncertain. The CDR3 totals 15 residues. From germline, CDR1 is LNHNV and CDR2 YYDKDF (reference sequence). Trimming took 5 bases from V and 0 from J, leaving 13 bases between them. The CDR3 sequence is CATSRTAVVNTEAFF. The CDR3 DNA reads TGTGCCACCAGCCGAACAGCGGTTGTGAACACTGAAGCTTTCTTT. Using reference TRBV15 and TRBJ1-1 for the parts outside the CDR3, the full variable domain is DAMVIQNPRYQVTQFGKPVTLSCSQTLNHNVMYWYQQKSSQAPKLLFHYYDKDFNNEADTPDNFQSRRPNTSFCFLDIRSPGLGDTAMYLCATSRTAVVNTEAFFGQGTRLTVV.

V is TRBV5-5 and J is TRBJ1-2; D is perhaps TRBD1 (6 bases). Germline-derived CDR1 and CDR2 are SGHKS and YYEKEE (reference sequence). V dropped 4 bases and J dropped 4 bases, with 20 bases sitting between them. The CDR3 runs to 16 residues. The CDR3 region is CASSTTATTGTYGYTF. CDR3 DNA sequence: TGTGCCAGCAGCACAACCGCGACAACAGGGACCTATGGCTACACCTTC.

The chain combines TRBV6-5 with TRBJ2-3, with D uncertain. Germline CDR1 MNHEY, CDR2 SVGAGI. V lost 3 bases and J lost 6, with 19 bases in between. This CDR3 contains 16 residues. CDR3 loop: CASSYDMSLPRDTQYF. CDR3 DNA: TGTGCCAGCAGTTATGACATGTCTTTACCGAGGGATACGCAGTATTTT.

This sequence joins TRBV5-8 and TRBJ1-5; D unresolved. Per germline, CDR1 SGHTS and CDR2 YDEGEE. CDR3 length: 12 amino acids. V was cut by 1 base and J by 5 bases, with 4 bases left in between. For the CDR3, the DNA is TGTGCCAGCAGCTTGTGGGATCAGCCCCAGCATTTT. This encodes CASSLWDQPQHF.

The chain has TRBV7-2 and TRBJ2-3, with D unclear. Germline assignment: CDR1 SGHTA and CDR2 FQGNSA. The CDR3 runs 14 residues. V was cut by 5 bases and J by 1 base, with 10 bases left in between. In DNA form, the CDR3 reads TGTGCCAGCAGCGGAAGATGGGGCACAGATACGCAGTATTTT. This codes for CASSGRWGTDTQYF.

The chain joins TRBV30 to TRBJ1-1, with 7 bases identical to TRBD1. From germline, CDR1 is GTSNPN and CDR2 SVGIG (reference sequence). V was clipped by 0 bases and J by 4 bases; unmatched bases: 5. The CDR3 spans 14 residues. CDR3 sequence (DNA): TGTGCCTGGAGTGTAGTCCAGGGGGGCACTGAAGCTTTCTTT. Protein: CAWSVVQGGTEAFF.

This clone was observed a single time. The chain combines TRBV6-1 with TRBJ1-4, with D hard to call. CDR1 is MNHNS and CDR2 is SASEGT in the germline V gene. V shed 6 bases and J shed 5 bases, with 16 bases lying between them. The CDR3 consists of 15 residues. CDR3 protein: CASRAWQSANEKLFF. In DNA form, the CDR3 reads TGTGCCAGCAGAGCGTGGCAGAGCGCCAATGAAAAACTGTTTTTT.

The rearrangement uses TRBV5-1 and TRBJ1-1, with a tentative D call TRBD1 (6 bases). V lost 0 bases, J lost 3 bases, and 9 bases lay in between. The length of the CDR3 is 14 residues. The germline V gene encodes CDR1 SGHRS and CDR2 YFSETQ. The CDR3 region has the DNA TGCGCCAGCAGCTTGGACAGGGTGGACACTGAAGCTTTCTTT. Translation: CASSLDRVDTEAFF.

The V gene is TRBV6-6, the J gene TRBJ2-1; no clear D. Deletions cut 0 bases from V and 4 bases from J, with 13 bases between. CDR1 is MNHNY, CDR2 SVGAGI, per germline (reference sequence). This CDR3 comprises 16 residues. The CDR3 reads CASSYSTRGSYNEQFF. CDR3 nucleotides: TGTGCCAGCAGTTACTCGACACGTGGGTCGTACAATGAGCAGTTCTTC.

The V and J genes are TRBV5-8 and TRBJ1-5; D is ambiguous. The CDR3 runs 15 residues. V was pared by 4 bases and J by 4 bases, with 15 bases between. In germline, CDR1 is SGHTS, CDR2 YDEGEE. In nucleotides, the CDR3 is TGTGCCAGCAGCCGCCAGCGGGCAGGAAATCAGCCCCAGCATTTT. It specifies CASSRQRAGNQPQHF.

The genes are TRBV18 and TRBJ2-1; 9 bases map to TRBD2. The ends lost 4 bases at V and 5 bases at J; junction bases unmatched: 9. This CDR3 is 16 amino acids long. Per germline, CDR1 KGHSH and CDR2 LQKENI. The CDR3 DNA reads TGTGCCAGCTCACAACGTAGCGGGGGCTATAACAATGAGCAGTTCTTC. Encoded protein: CASSQRSGGYNNEQFF.

This chain connects TRBV2 to TRBJ2-5; either TRBD1 or TRBD2 may supply D (5 bases each). The CDR3 loop spans 14 amino acids. Between the trimmed V and J ends, which lost 6 bases and 2 bases, there was a span of 13 bases. The germline gives CDR1 SNHLY, CDR2 FYNNEI. The CDR3 sequence: CASSQGPQQETQYF. CDR3 nucleotide sequence: TGTGCCAGCAGCCAGGGACCGCAACAAGAGACCCAGTACTTC.

This rearrangement joins TRBV18 to TRBJ2-1, with a weak D call TRBD1 (5 bases). V lost 3 bases, J lost 1 base, and 10 bases lay in between. This CDR3 has 15 amino acids. Per the germline V gene, CDR1 is KGHSH and CDR2 is LQKENI. Here the CDR3 reads CASSPLDISYNEQFF. As DNA, the CDR3 is TGTGCCAGCTCACCCCTGGACATATCCTACAATGAGCAGTTCTTC.

The chain links TRBV5-1 to TRBJ1-1; D gene unclear. Germline values: CDR1 SGHRS, CDR2 YFSETQ. V was clipped by 6 bases and J by 1 base, with 7 bases between them. This CDR3 region has 12 residues. CDR3 residues: CASKLTNTEAFF. The CDR3 DNA sequence: TGCGCCAGCAAGCTCACGAACACTGAAGCTTTCTTT.